These T cell receptor beta chains were read from a single sample in a study of control samples from healthy donors and cancer patients. Produced via immunoSEQ multiplex PCR; TCRdb's table is partial and in-frame only. In the table there are approximately 230,000 clones, over 70% of which are singletons. The sample comprised PBMCs. These receptors were obtained from a woman aged 55-75 years with lung cancer. Each CDR3 is given with its conserved first and last residue. Each record gives: D gene, V gene, J gene, CDR3 length, clone size, CDR3 DNA, CDR3 protein. The D gene is left open where the match is weak. A row's size may be missing; if present it is once, few, many or a size class.

>TRBD1|TRBV7-9|TRBJ2-5|17|.
TGTGCCAGCAGCTTCGCTCCGAAGACAGGGCGGATGGAGACCCAGTACTTC
CASSFAPKTGRMETQYF
>.|TRBV6-5|TRBJ2-1|11|.
TGTGCCAGCAGAATAATCAATGAGCAGTTCTTC
CASRIINEQFF
>TRBD2|TRBV2|TRBJ2-1|14|.
TGTGCCAGCACGGAGCAGCGGGAGGGCAATGAGCAGTTCTTC
CASTEQREGNEQFF
>.|TRBV18|TRBJ1-6|18|.
TGTGCCAGCTCACCACTATCTACTCCGGGGAGGGATAATTCACCCCTCCACTTT
CASSPLSTPGRDNSPLHF
>TRBD1|TRBV30|TRBJ1-2|15|.
TGTGCCTGGAGTGTGTCGACCGGGACAGGGTTAGGCTACACCTTC
CAWSVSTGTGLGYTF
>.|TRBV9|TRBJ1-2|12|.
TGTGCCAGCAGCGAAGGAAGTTATGGCTACACCTTC
CASSEGSYGYTF
>.|TRBV7-9|TRBJ2-1|14|.
TGTGCCAGCAGCTCGGGACCGACCTACAATGAGCAGTTCTTC
CASSSGPTYNEQFF
>TRBD1|TRBV7-9|TRBJ2-7|14|.
TGTGCCAGCAGCTCTACCAGACAGGGGTTAGAGCAGTACTTC
CASSSTRQGLEQYF
>TRBD2|TRBV5-4|TRBJ2-1|14|.
TGTGCCACACGGACTAGCGGGAGCCACAATGAGCAGTTCTTC
CATRTSGSHNEQFF
>.|TRBV5-4|TRBJ1-5|14|.
TGTGCCAGCAGCTTGGACAGGAGCAATCAGCCCCAGCATTTT
CASSLDRSNQPQHF
>.|TRBV20-1|TRBJ1-5|15|.
TGCAGTGCTAGTAGGGATCCACCTAGCAATCAGCCCCAGCATTTT
CSASRDPPSNQPQHF
>TRBD2|TRBV10-3|TRBJ2-1|15|.
TGTGCCATCAGCGATTCTAGCGGGAACTACAATGAGCAGTTCTTC
CAISDSSGNYNEQFF
>TRBD1|TRBV10-3|TRBJ1-1|15|.
TGTGCCATCAGTGCTGGGACAGGGACAAGCGCTGAAGCTTTCTTT
CAISAGTGTSAEAFF
>.|TRBV13|TRBJ2-7|16|.
TGTGCCAGCAGCTTAGGCCGGCAGGGATTTTCCTACGAGCAGTACTTC
CASSLGRQGFSYEQYF
>.|TRBV5-6|TRBJ2-3|17|.
TGTGCCAGCAGCAATGGCCCAGAGGGGACTAGCACAGATACGCAGTATTTT
CASSNGPEGTSTDTQYF
>.|TRBV5-1|TRBJ1-1|14|.
TGCGCCAGCAGTACGACAGCTGGGAACACTGAAGCTTTCTTT
CASSTTAGNTEAFF
>TRBD1|TRBV5-1|TRBJ2-3|14|.
TGCGCCAGCCGCGGGGGACAGGGGGTAGATACGCAGTATTTT
CASRGGQGVDTQYF
>TRBD1|TRBV27|TRBJ1-6|15|.
TGTGCCAGCAGTCTCGGGACAGGGGCGAATTCACCCCTCCACTTT
CASSLGTGANSPLHF
>.|TRBV2|TRBJ1-2|14|.
TGTGCCAGCAGTGGGGCAGGGGATGGATATGGCTACACCTTC
CASSGAGDGYGYTF
>.|TRBV11-2|TRBJ2-5|14|.
TGTGCCAGCGCTCCGGTCAGGGGCCAAGAGACCCAGTACTTC
CASAPVRGQETQYF
>.|TRBV7-8|TRBJ1-1|17|.
TGTGCCAGCAGCCCGACTAGCACAGGTCTCATGAACACTGAAGCTTTCTTT
CASSPTSTGLMNTEAFF
>.|TRBV24-1|TRBJ1-2|12|.
TGTGCCACCCACGGCAGGATATTGGGCTACACCTTC
CATHGRILGYTF
>.|TRBV4-2|TRBJ2-3|16|.
TGTGCCAGCAGCCAAGACGGCCCCAGAATCACAGATACGCAGTATTTT
CASSQDGPRITDTQYF
>.|TRBV24-1|TRBJ1-1|13|once
TGTGCCACCAGTGACCAGCGGGGGGGACAAGCTTTCTTT
CATSDQRGGQAFF
>TRBD1|TRBV27|TRBJ2-2|13|.
TGTGCCAGCATCGACAGGGGGACCGGGGAGCTGTTTTTT
CASIDRGTGELFF
>TRBD1|TRBV5-1|TRBJ1-6|13|.
TGCGCCAGCAGCTTGGGACAGGGGGCACCCCTCCACTTT
CASSLGQGAPLHF